These T cell receptor beta chains were read from a single sample in a study of T cells in narcolepsy. Sequencing was performed with immunoSEQ multiplex PCR; in TCRdb, only in-frame clones are kept and a portion is missing. The top ten clones hold approximately 0.99% of a sample with about 35,000 clones, 80% of them seen once. Sequencing was carried out using memory (CD45RA-) CD4+ T cells from blood. The receptors derive from a human donor in good health. Both conserved end residues are part of each CDR3. Fields, in order: D gene, clone size, J gene, V gene, CDR3 DNA, CDR3 protein. D genes are given only for firm matches. Only part of the rows carry a size: once, few, many, or a class if the clone is expanded.

>.|.|TRBJ2-5|TRBV7-2
TGTGCCAGCAGCCCAAGGAGTGAGGGGACCCAGTACTTC
CASSPRSEGTQYF
>.|.|TRBJ2-7|TRBV28
TGTGCCAGCAGTACAACGGACTCCTACGAGCAGTACTTC
CASSTTDSYEQYF
>.|.|TRBJ1-1|TRBV14
TGTGCCAGCAGCCATACCTACAGGGCCGGCACTGAAGCTTTCTTT
CASSHTYRAGTEAFF
>TRBD1|.|TRBJ2-2|TRBV19
TGTGCCAGTAGTACGGGACAGGGACTTAGGAGAGGGGAGCTGTTTTTT
CASSTGQGLRRGELFF
>.|.|TRBJ1-1|TRBV7-9
TGTGCCAGCATCCCGGTGAAAGGGATCGGCACTGAAGCTTTCTTT
CASIPVKGIGTEAFF
>.|.|TRBJ1-4|TRBV7-2
TGTGCCAGCAGCTTACGGCTGGGGGGCGGTGAAAAACTGTTTTTT
CASSLRLGGGEKLFF
>.|once|TRBJ1-5|TRBV18
TGTGCCAGCTCACCTAACTCGGCCCTTAGCAATCAGCCCCAGCATTTT
CASSPNSALSNQPQHF
>TRBD1|medium-sized|TRBJ1-6|TRBV7-2
TGTGCCAGCAGCTTCCCAGGGGGCAGTAATTCACCCCTCCACTTT
CASSFPGGSNSPLHF
>.|.|TRBJ2-1|TRBV5-5
TGTGCCAGCAGCCCATCAGCGGGCCTCTCCTACAATGAGCAGTTCTTC
CASSPSAGLSYNEQFF
>.|once|TRBJ2-7|TRBV5-1
TGCGCCAGCAGCTTAAGTCCTCCCTCCTACGAGCAGTACTTC
CASSLSPPSYEQYF
>.|.|TRBJ2-1|TRBV27
TGTGCCAGCAGTTTGAAGGGGGAGAGGAGCTCCTACAATGAGCAGTTCTTC
CASSLKGERSSYNEQFF
>.|.|TRBJ2-3|TRBV4-2
TGTGCCAGCAGCCAAGTAGGTGGGGGGGCCGTAGATACGCAGTATTTT
CASSQVGGGAVDTQYF
>.|.|TRBJ1-1|TRBV5-4
TGTGCCAGCAGCTTGGAGAGCCAGCGGAACACTGAAGCTTTCTTT
CASSLESQRNTEAFF
>TRBD1|.|TRBJ2-1|TRBV5-4
TGTGCCAGCAGGAGGGACAGGGCAAATAATGAGCAGTTCTTC
CASRRDRANNEQFF
>.|.|TRBJ1-1|TRBV19
TGTGCCAGTAGATCTGGGAACACTGAAGCTTTCTTT
CASRSGNTEAFF
>.|.|TRBJ2-7|TRBV7-2
TGTGCCAGCAGCTTAGTGGGCGAGCAGTACTTC
CASSLVGEQYF
>TRBD2|.|TRBJ2-2|TRBV28
TGTGCCAGCAGTTTAAAGTCTAGCGGGATCCGTACCGGGGAGCTGTTTTTT
CASSLKSSGIRTGELFF
>.|.|TRBJ1-1|TRBV30
TGTGCCTGGAGTGTAGCTTGGCGCCAGAACACTGAAGCTTTCTTT
CAWSVAWRQNTEAFF
>.|.|TRBJ1-1|TRBV21-1
TGTGCCAGCACCCTAAGCGGGGGGCAAGAGAACACTGAAGCTTTCTTT
CASTLSGGQENTEAFF
>.|once|TRBJ2-1|TRBV20-1
TGCAGTGCTAGAGAGGTTCTTGAGCAGTTCTTC
CSAREVLEQFF
>TRBD1|.|TRBJ2-1|TRBV7-6
TGTGCCAGCAGCCAAACAGGGGGCACCTACAATGAGCAGTTCTTC
CASSQTGGTYNEQFF
>TRBD2|.|TRBJ2-1|TRBV29-1
TGCAGCGTGATGGGACTAGCCCAAAACAATGAGCAGTTCTTC
CSVMGLAQNNEQFF
>.|.|TRBJ2-1|TRBV10-3
TGTGCCATCAGCGAAACCGGGGGAGGGGGTGAGCAGTTCTTC
CAISETGGGGEQFF
>.|.|TRBJ1-3|TRBV6-1
TGTGCCAGCACCTCGGGGGCCTCTGGAAACACCATATATTTT
CASTSGASGNTIYF
>TRBD1|.|TRBJ2-1|TRBV7-9
TGTGCCAGCAGCTCCCGGGACAGGGGGCCAGTATCCTACAATGAGCAGTTCTTC
CASSSRDRGPVSYNEQFF
>.|.|TRBJ1-1|TRBV5-1
TGCGCCAGCAGCTTGGTGTCAGGGGACACTGAAGCTTTCTTT
CASSLVSGDTEAFF
>TRBD1|once|TRBJ1-6|TRBV2
TGTGCCAGCAGCGGGACAGAATCACCCCTCCACTTT
CASSGTESPLHF